Each of the 5 T cell receptor beta chains below was sequenced from the same sample in a study of blood T cell repertoires in COVID-19. This table comes from immunoSEQ multiplex PCR, and its TCRdb copy is limited to in-frame clones, with some not included. The sample shows approximately 98,000 clones, 80% to 85% of them seen only once. Sequencing input: peripheral blood. These receptors all stem from a man aged 55 to 70 with acute or convalescent COVID-19.

This sequence joins TRBV29-1 and TRBJ2-1, with D perhaps matching TRBD1 (6 bases). The germline V and J ends were trimmed by 3 bases and 5 bases, with 11 bases remaining between them. The CDR3 spans 13 residues. CDR1 and CDR2 (germline): SQVTM, ANQGSEA. The CDR3: CSVEVDRNNEQFF. The CDR3 DNA is TGCAGCGTTGAGGTGGACAGAAACAATGAGCAGTTCTTC.

This rearrangement joins TRBV6-5 to TRBJ1-1, with D perhaps TRBD1 (5 bases). The CDR3 is 13 residues long. The germline V and J ends were trimmed by 8 bases and 10 bases, with 20 bases remaining between them. Per germline, CDR1 MNHEY and CDR2 SVGAGI. Here the CDR3 DNA reads TGTGCCAGCGAGCCAGGCCAGGAGGGGAGAGCTTTCTTT. This gives the protein CASEPGQEGRAFF.

This chain's CDR3 is CAIRIGPGQEASEQYF. The CDR3 bases are TGTGCCATCCGGATCGGACCGGGACAGGAGGCGTCCGAGCAGTACTTC. The chain is built from TRBV10-3 and TRBJ2-7; 8 positions agree with TRBD1. Trimming cost V 8 bases and J 6 bases; bases outside gene matches: 18. This CDR3 is built from 16 residues. Germline V gene lookup returns CDR1 ENHRY and CDR2 SYGVKD.

The chain couples TRBV6-5 to TRBJ2-7; 7 bases agree with TRBD1. The CDR3 has 14 amino acids. V was clipped by 7 bases and J by 2 bases; unmatched bases: 8. In germline, CDR1 is MNHEY, CDR2 SVGAGI. Written as DNA, the CDR3 is TGTGCCAGCATATCGATCCAGGGGGCCTACGAGCAGTACTTC. Protein: CASISIQGAYEQYF.

The rearrangement joins TRBV3-1 (or the pseudogene TRBV3-2) to TRBJ1-2; 7 bases line up with TRBD1. The length of the CDR3 is 14 residues. The germline CDR1 and CDR2 sequences are LGHDT and YNNKEL (reference sequence). The J segment lost 7 bases and the V segment lost 3 bases, leaving 8 bases of the junction unmatched. CDR3 region: CASSQYTGDRGYTF. For the CDR3, the DNA is TGTGCCAGCAGCCAGTATACAGGGGATCGTGGCTACACCTTC.